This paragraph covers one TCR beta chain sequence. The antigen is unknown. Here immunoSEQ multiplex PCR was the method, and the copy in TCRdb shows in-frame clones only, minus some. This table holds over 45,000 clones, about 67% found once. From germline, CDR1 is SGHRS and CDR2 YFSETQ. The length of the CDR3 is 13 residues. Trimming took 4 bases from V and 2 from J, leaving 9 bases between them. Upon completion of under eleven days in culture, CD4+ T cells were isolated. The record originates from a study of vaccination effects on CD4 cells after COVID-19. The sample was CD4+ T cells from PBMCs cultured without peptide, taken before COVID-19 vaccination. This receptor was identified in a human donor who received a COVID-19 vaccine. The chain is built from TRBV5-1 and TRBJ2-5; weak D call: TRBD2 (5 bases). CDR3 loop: CASSGEPQETQYF. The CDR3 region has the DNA TGCGCCAGCAGCGGGGAGCCGCAAGAGACCCAGTACTTC. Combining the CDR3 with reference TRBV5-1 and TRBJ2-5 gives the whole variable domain KAGVTQTPRYLIKTRGQQVTLSCSPISGHRSVSWYQQTPGQGLQFLFEYFSETQRNKGNFPGRFSGRQFSNSRSEMNVSTLELGDSALYLCASSGEPQETQYFGPGTRLLVL.